This T cell receptor (beta chain) was retrieved from a study of T cell changes during pregnancy in multiple sclerosis. Sequencing was performed with immunoSEQ multiplex PCR; in TCRdb, only in-frame clones are kept and a portion is missing. The data hold fewer than 40,000 clones, with around nine tenths observed a single time. The germline V gene encodes CDR1 SGDLS and CDR2 YYNGEE. The V and J ends lost 4 bases and 0 bases respectively, with 8 bases between them. This CDR3 spans 14 amino acids. The specimen was CD8+ T cells from peripheral blood mononuclear cells, collected before pregnancy. The receptor's source is a female donor with multiple sclerosis, enrolled in a pregnancy study. The rearrangement joins TRBV9 to TRBJ1-5; D remains ambiguous. CDR3 DNA sequence: TGTGCCAGCAGCCGAGATGATAGCAATCAGCCCCAGCATTTT. Protein product: CASSRDDSNQPQHF.